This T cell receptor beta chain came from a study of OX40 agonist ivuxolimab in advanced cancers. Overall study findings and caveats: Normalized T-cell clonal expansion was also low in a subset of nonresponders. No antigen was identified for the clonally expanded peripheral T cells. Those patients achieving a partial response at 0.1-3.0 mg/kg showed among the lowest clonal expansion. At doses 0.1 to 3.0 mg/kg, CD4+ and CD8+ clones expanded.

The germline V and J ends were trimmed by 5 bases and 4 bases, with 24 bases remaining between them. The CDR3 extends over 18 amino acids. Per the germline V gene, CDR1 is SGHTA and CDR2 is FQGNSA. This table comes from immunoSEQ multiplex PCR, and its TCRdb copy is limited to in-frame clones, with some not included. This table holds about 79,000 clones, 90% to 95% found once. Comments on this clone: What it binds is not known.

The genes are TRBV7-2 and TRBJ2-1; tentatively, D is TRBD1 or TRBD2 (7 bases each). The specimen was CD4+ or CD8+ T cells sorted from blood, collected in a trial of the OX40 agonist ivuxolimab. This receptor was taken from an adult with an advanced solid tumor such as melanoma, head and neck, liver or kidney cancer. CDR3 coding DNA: TGTGCCAGCAGCCACGACAGGGAGGCTAGCGGCTGGTACAATGAGCAGTTCTTC. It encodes CASSHDREASGWYNEQFF.